These 4 T cell receptor beta chains came from one sample sequenced in a study of cytomegalovirus exposure and HLA in healthy donors. The PCR used 60 Vbeta and 13 Jbeta primers. Only in-frame clones appear in the TCRdb table, and some are missing; sequencing was by immunoSEQ multiplex PCR. Among about 67,000 clones listed, roughly 65% were seen once. Sequencing input: PBMCs. These receptors came from a woman aged 30 to 39 in good health and CMV-seronegative.

The gene calls are TRBV7-8 and TRBJ2-1; 14 bases map to TRBD2. Germline V CDR1 and CDR2: SGHVS, FQNEAQ. With V trimmed by 8 bases and J by 10 bases, 7 bases remained unmatched. The CDR3 runs to 14 residues. The DNA for the CDR3 is TGTGCCAGCCAGACTAGCGGGGGGGCGGGCGAGCAGTTCTTC. This sequence encodes CASQTSGGAGEQFF.

This rearrangement joins TRBV4-3 to TRBJ1-2; the D is unclear. Germline CDR1 and CDR2: LGHNA and YSLEER. Deletions cut 1 base from V and 8 bases from J, with 14 bases between. This CDR3 has 14 amino acids. The CDR3 loop reads CASSQGANSLGYTF. CDR3 nucleotide sequence: TGCGCCAGCAGCCAAGGAGCCAACAGCCTGGGCTACACCTTC.

This chain uses TRBV15 with TRBJ2-1, with TRBD2 matching over 9 bases. CDR1 is LNHNV, CDR2 YYDKDF, per germline (reference sequence). This CDR3 is built from 13 residues. After removal of 9 bases from V and 7 bases from J, the junction contained 7 bases not matched to a gene. The CDR3 region has the DNA TGTGCCACGAGCGGGGGGATGCGGAATGAGCAGTTCTTC. Protein sequence: CATSGGMRNEQFF. The complete variable domain, with remaining parts taken from reference TRBV15 and TRBJ2-1, reads DAMVIQNPRYQVTQFGKPVTLSCSQTLNHNVMYWYQQKSSQAPKLLFHYYDKDFNNEADTPDNFQSRRPNTSFCFLDIRSPGLGDTAMYLCATSGGMRNEQFFGPGTRLTVL.

The chain recombines TRBV30 with TRBJ2-5; D not certain. V was shortened by 0 bases and J by 4 bases, with 9 bases between the two germline ends. Germline V lookup: CDR1 GTSNPN, CDR2 SVGIG (reference sequence). The CDR3 spans 13 residues. CDR3: CAWSVRLRETQYF. CDR3 nucleotides: TGTGCCTGGAGTGTCAGGCTACGAGAGACCCAGTACTTC.